This T cell receptor beta chain was documented in a study of cytomegalovirus exposure and HLA in healthy donors. Comments on this clone: The antigen is unknown.

Notes on the study in general: Among TCR sequences, most were rare, though some public TCRs appeared in many donors.

CDR1 and CDR2 from the germline V gene are SGHRS and YFSETQ. V lost 1 base to trimming and J lost 0 bases, with 17 bases between them. CDR3 length: 18 amino acids. PCR primers comprised 60 Vbeta and 13 Jbeta primers. TCRdb's copy holds only in-frame clones and misses some; the assay was immunoSEQ multiplex PCR. In the table there are some 66,000 clones, less than 80% of which are singletons. This receptor was taken from a man aged 55-75 years in good health and CMV-seropositive. Sequences were obtained from PBMCs. This chain joins TRBV5-1 and TRBJ2-1; D possibly corresponds to TRBD2 (5 bases). The CDR3 DNA sequence: TGCGCCAGCAGCTTGAGGAGAGCGGCCTTGAGCTCCTACAATGAGCAGTTCTTC. Translation: CASSLRRAALSSYNEQFF.